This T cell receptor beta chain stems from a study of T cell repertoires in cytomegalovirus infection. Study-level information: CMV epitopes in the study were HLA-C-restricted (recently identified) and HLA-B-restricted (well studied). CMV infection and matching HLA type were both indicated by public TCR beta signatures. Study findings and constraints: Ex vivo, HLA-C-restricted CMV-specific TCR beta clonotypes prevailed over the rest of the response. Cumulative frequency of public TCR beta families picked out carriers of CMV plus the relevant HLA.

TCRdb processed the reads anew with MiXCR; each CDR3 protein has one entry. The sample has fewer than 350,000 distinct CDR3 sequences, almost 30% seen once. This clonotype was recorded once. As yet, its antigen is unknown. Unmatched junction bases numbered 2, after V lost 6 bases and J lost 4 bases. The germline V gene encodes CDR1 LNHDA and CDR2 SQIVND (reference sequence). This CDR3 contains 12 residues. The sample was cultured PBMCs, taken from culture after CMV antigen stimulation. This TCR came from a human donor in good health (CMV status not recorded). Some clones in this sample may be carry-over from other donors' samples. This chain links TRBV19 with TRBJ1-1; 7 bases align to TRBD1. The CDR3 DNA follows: TGTGCCAGTAGACAGGGGACCACTGAAGCTTTCTTT. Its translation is CASRQGTTEAFF.